A single sample is the source of the 23 T cell receptor beta chains below, sequenced in a study of T cell repertoires in cytomegalovirus infection. One entry per CDR3 protein results from TCRdb running MiXCR on the reads. The sample records 560,000 or so distinct CDR3 sequences, approximately 15% being singletons. The sequencing input was CD8+ T cells from PBMCs. These receptors all come from a human donor in good health (CMV status not recorded). Some clones in this sample may be carry-over from other donors' samples.

A word on this clonotype: Sequence at one end of the junction differs from germline and may be a read error. The chain is built from TRBV7-2 and TRBJ2-7; 7 bases match TRBD1. CDR1 and CDR2 from the germline V gene are SGHTA and FQGNSA. The CDR3 totals 14 residues. CDR3 residues: CARRSTGTENEQYF. In DNA form, the CDR3 reads TGTGCCCGCAGATCCACCGGGACAGAAAACGAGCAGTACTTC.

The V and J genes are TRBV6-5 and TRBJ2-1; D is unclear. Germline CDR1 is MNHEY and CDR2 is SVGAGI. V lost 0 bases and J lost 12, with 12 bases in between. The CDR3 extends over 13 amino acids. CDR3 protein: CASSYSMWRVQFF. In nucleotides, the CDR3 is TGTGCCAGCAGTTACTCGATGTGGAGAGTGCAGTTCTTC.

The chain recombines TRBV27 with TRBJ2-7; tentatively, D is TRBD1 or TRBD2 (5 bases each). The CDR3 has 15 amino acids. The germline V gene has CDR1 MNHEY and CDR2 SMNVEV (reference sequence). Deletions cut 3 bases from V and 8 bases from J, with 20 bases between. The CDR3 reads CASSFLGDALPQQYF. CDR3 in DNA: TGTGCCAGCAGTTTCTTGGGGGACGCCCTTCCCCAGCAGTACTTC.

The chain couples TRBV5-4 to TRBJ2-7; 7 nucleotides match TRBD1. The trim removed 4 bases at V and 3 bases at J, leaving 7 bases unmatched. CDR3 length: 14 amino acids. CDR1 is SGHNT and CDR2 is YYREEE in the germline V gene (reference sequence). The CDR3 nucleotides are TGTGCCAGCAGCCCCGGGACAGTCGACTACGAGCAGTACTTC. Encoded protein: CASSPGTVDYEQYF.

This clonotype has at least ten counts. V usage is TRBV7-9 and J usage is TRBJ1-2; D gene unclear. Deletions cut 3 bases from V and 1 base from J, with 12 bases between. Per the germline V gene, CDR1 is SEHNR and CDR2 is FQNEAQ (reference sequence). The CDR3 is made up of 15 amino acids. CDR3 coding DNA: TGTGCCAGCAGCTTCGAAGATTTTAATAACTATGGCTACACCTTC. This encodes CASSFEDFNNYGYTF.

This clonotype was seen ten or more times. This sequence joins TRBV29-1 and TRBJ2-1; D not certain. The length of the CDR3 is 12 residues. V was shortened by 3 bases and J by 3 bases, with 6 bases between the two germline ends. Germline V gives CDR1 SQVTM, CDR2 ANQGSEA. Written as DNA, the CDR3 is TGCAGCGTTGATTGGGGCTACAATGAGCAGTTCTTC. Translation: CSVDWGYNEQFF.

The rearrangement uses TRBV2 and TRBJ1-1; maybe TRBD1 (5 bases). The germline V gene encodes CDR1 SNHLY and CDR2 FYNNEI. Trimming pared 4 bases from V and 0 bases from J, leaving 12 bases between. This CDR3 is 15 amino acids long. The CDR3 region is CASSGRDGLNTEAFF. As DNA, the CDR3 is TGTGCCAGCAGTGGACGGGACGGATTGAACACTGAAGCTTTCTTT.

This clonotype was picked up a small number of times. The V gene is TRBV9, the J gene TRBJ2-1; D is ambiguous. The CDR3 runs 17 residues. V was shortened by 0 bases and J by 2 bases, with 15 bases between the two germline ends. The V gene's germline CDR1 is SGDLS and CDR2 YYNGEE. The DNA for the CDR3 is TGTGCCAGCAGCGTAGCTATCGAAACCGGCGCCTACAATGAGCAGTTCTTC. Its protein product is CASSVAIETGAYNEQFF.

This clonotype was seen ten or more times. The chain uses TRBV7-4 and TRBJ2-5, with D possibly matching TRBD2 (7 bases). Trimming stripped 5 bases from V and 0 bases from J, with 13 bases between. The CDR3 covers 15 residues. CDR1 SGHVT and CDR2 SQSDAQ come from the germline V gene. The CDR3 DNA reads as TGTGCCAGCAGCGGAGGGGGGGGACACCAAGAGACCCAGTACTTC. It codes for CASSGGGGHQETQYF.

About this clonotype itself: Given a much more abundant clone one base away, this may be a read error. A read error is likely, as this CDR3 ends without the conserved phenylalanine or tryptophan. This sequence joins TRBV5-1 and TRBJ1-1; D is undetermined. V dropped 1 base and J dropped 8 bases, with 21 bases sitting between them. Germline CDR1 reads SGHRS; CDR2 reads YFSETQ. This CDR3 has 16 residues. The DNA of the CDR3 is TGCGCCAGCAGCTTGCACCAAGAGGGTCCCAGACGAGAAGCTTTCTCT. Protein sequence: CASSLHQEGPRREAFS.

The table lists this clonotype with many counts. The V call is TRBV4-1, the J call TRBJ2-6; 8 bases agree with TRBD1. The length of the CDR3 is 15 residues. Trimming cost V 4 bases and J 4 bases; bases outside gene matches: 3. Germline loops: CDR1 MGHRA, CDR2 YSYEKL. CDR3 amino acids: CASSPTGVGANVLTF. CDR3 coding DNA: TGCGCCAGCAGCCCGACAGGGGTCGGGGCCAACGTCCTGACTTTC.

This clonotype was counted ten times or more. The J gene is TRBJ2-7, the V gene TRBV27, with TRBD2 matching over 16 bases. The CDR3 runs to 22 residues. Trimming removed 4 bases from V and 6 bases from J; junction bases left unmatched: 24. From germline, CDR1 is MNHEY and CDR2 SMNVEV (reference sequence). The CDR3, as DNA: TGTGCCAGCAGTTCTTCCGCGCTCCGGGACAGGGGACTAGCGGGAGGGCCCGGCGAGCAGTACTTC. Translated, it gives CASSSSALRDRGLAGGPGEQYF.

This clonotype was seen at least ten times. This sequence joins TRBV7-9 and TRBJ1-2; TRBD1 agrees at 12 bases. V lost 5 bases, J lost 7 bases, and 5 bases stayed unmatched. From germline, CDR1 is SEHNR and CDR2 FQNEAQ (reference sequence). The CDR3 loop spans 14 amino acids. The CDR3 reads CASSVGQGAVGYTF. In DNA form, the CDR3 reads TGTGCCAGCAGCGTGGGACAGGGGGCCGTTGGCTACACCTTC.

In this sample, this clonotype turned up many times. The rearrangement uses TRBV7-8 and TRBJ2-7, with D possibly being TRBD2 (5 bases). Germline CDR1 and CDR2: SGHVS and FQNEAQ. The CDR3 has 16 residues. V was pared by 2 bases and J by 0 bases, with 14 bases between. The CDR3: CASSLPGAAGSYEQYF. The CDR3 DNA follows: TGTGCCAGCAGCTTACCCGGAGCGGCAGGCTCCTACGAGCAGTACTTC.

This clonotype appeared a few times. The chain is built from TRBV3-1 and TRBJ2-5; D gene uncertain. Germline values: CDR1 LGHDT, CDR2 YNNKEL (reference sequence). The V end was cut by 0 bases, the J end by 8 bases, with 13 bases between. The CDR3 runs 14 residues. The CDR3 nucleotides are TGTGCCAGCAGCCAAGATCTGACGGCTAAAACCCAGTACTTC. Protein product: CASSQDLTAKTQYF.

This clonotype was observed at least ten times. The rearrangement uses TRBV12-5 and TRBJ1-2, with 8 positions matching TRBD1. The CDR3 contains 16 residues. Per germline, CDR1 LGHNT and CDR2 FRNRAP. With V trimmed by 2 bases and J by 1 base, 6 bases remained unmatched. The DNA for the CDR3 is TGTGCTAGTGGTTTGCCGCGGGACAGGAGTAACTATGGCTACACCTTC. This encodes CASGLPRDRSNYGYTF.

This clonotype was observed a few times. V gene TRBV6-5 combines with J gene TRBJ2-5; 7 nucleotides match TRBD1. The ends lost 4 bases at V and 2 bases at J; junction bases unmatched: 13. Per germline, CDR1 MNHEY and CDR2 SVGAGI. The CDR3 has 17 residues. The CDR3 DNA follows: TGTGCCAGCAGTTCACTACCCCCGGGACAGAGACAAGAGACCCAGTACTTC. Its translation is CASSSLPPGQRQETQYF.

The CDR3 region has the DNA TGTGCCAGCAGTTCACCCGGAGGGGGGGGTTCCTACAATGAGCAGTTCTTC. Translating it yields CASSSPGGGGSYNEQFF. This chain joins TRBV27 and TRBJ2-1; a possible D gene is TRBD2 (7 bases). Germline V gene data show CDR1 as MNHEY and CDR2 as SMNVEV (reference sequence). Deletions cut 4 bases from V and 1 base from J, with 17 bases between. This CDR3 has 17 amino acids.

Ten or more counts support this clonotype. The rearrangement uses TRBV7-9 and TRBJ1-2; perhaps TRBD1 as D (5 bases). The length of the CDR3 is 15 residues. Germline CDR1 SEHNR, CDR2 FQNEAQ (reference sequence). The V gene lost 3 bases and the J gene lost 6 bases, with 17 bases spanning the gap. The CDR3, as DNA: TGTGCCAGCAGCTTTTCCGCCGGGACCAGGGATGGCTACACCTTC. Translation gives CASSFSAGTRDGYTF.

Remarks on this clonotype: A much larger clonotype is one base distant, so this may be a read error. This chain links TRBV6-5 with TRBJ1-6; possibly TRBD1 for D (5 bases). Per germline, CDR1 MNHEY and CDR2 SVGAGI. CDR3 length: 14 residues. The CDR3 protein is CASNPAGTNSPLDF. The CDR3 bases are TGTGCCAGCAATCCTGCAGGGACTAATTCACCCCTCGACTTT.

This clonotype has just a few counts. The V and J genes are TRBV5-1 and TRBJ2-1; no reliable D call. There are 14 residues in the CDR3. CDR1 SGHRS and CDR2 YFSETQ come from the germline V gene. V was pared by 0 bases and J by 2 bases, with 6 bases between. CDR3 sequence: CASSLEVPYNEQFF. The CDR3 nucleotides are TGCGCCAGCAGCTTGGAGGTCCCCTACAATGAGCAGTTCTTC.

The chain links TRBV7-9 to TRBJ2-7; unclear D gene. Germline CDR1 SEHNR, CDR2 FQNEAQ (reference sequence). With 4 bases removed from V and 5 bases from J, the gap between germline ends came to 9 bases. CDR3 size: 12 residues. CDR3 sequence: CASSSLVNEQYF. CDR3 nucleotides: TGTGCCAGCAGCTCCCTAGTGAACGAGCAGTACTTC.

This clonotype was recorded at least ten times. The chain is built from TRBV7-9 and TRBJ2-7, with 10 bases aligning to TRBD2. CDR3 size: 19 residues. Trimming took 3 bases from V and 1 from J; bases not matched to a gene: 15. Germline V gene data show CDR1 as SEHNR and CDR2 as FQNEAQ (reference sequence). The CDR3: CASSLRTSGSPILSYEQYF. DNA for the CDR3: TGTGCCAGCAGCTTGCGGACTAGCGGATCACCCATATTATCCTACGAGCAGTACTTC.